Below are 9 T cell receptor beta chains sequenced from a single sample in a study of patients and donors after allogeneic stem cell transplantation. TCRdb processed the RT-PCR reads anew with MiXCR; each CDR3 protein has one entry. This sample has about a million distinct CDR3 sequences, with 18% found just once. Sequences were obtained from blood, either unsorted or a sorted T cell fraction (not recorded which). The origin of the receptors is a human donor who was either an allogeneic HSCT recipient or a stem cell or donor lymphocyte infusion donor (not recorded which). It is not recorded whose cells these are; they may come from a transplant donor.

This chain connects TRBV30 to TRBJ2-7; D perhaps matches TRBD2 (6 bases). The CDR3 spans 14 residues. The germline V gene has CDR1 GTSNPN and CDR2 SVGIG (reference sequence). V was pared by 2 bases and J by 5 bases, with 16 bases between. CDR3 amino acids: CAWSLGGNFDEQYF. The CDR3 nucleotides read TGTGCCTGGAGTCTCGGGGGAAACTTCGACGAGCAGTACTTC.

V and J are TRBV7-3 and TRBJ2-2; D may be TRBD1 or TRBD2 (6 bases each). CDR1 is SGHTA and CDR2 is FQGTGA in the germline V gene. The CDR3 is 17 residues long. Trimming shortened V by 4 bases and J by 4 bases, and 19 bases separated the two germline ends. CDR3 loop: CASSSTAGWGRTGELFF. CDR3 bases: TGTGCCAGCAGCTCGACGGCGGGGTGGGGGCGCACCGGGGAGCTGTTTTTT.

The CDR3 here is CASSLRAGGPGTDTQYF. In nucleotides, the CDR3 is TGCGCCAGCAGCCTGAGGGCGGGGGGGCCAGGCACAGATACGCAGTATTTT. The chain carries TRBV4-3 and TRBJ2-3, with 9 positions matching TRBD2. With 4 bases clipped from V and 1 base from J, the junction kept 9 bases outside the gene matches. There are 17 residues in the CDR3. The germline CDR1 and CDR2 sequences are LGHNA and YSLEER.

The rearrangement uses TRBV7-8 and TRBJ2-1; 7 bases fit TRBD1. The CDR3 runs 15 residues. Germline loops: CDR1 SGHVS, CDR2 FQNEAQ. With 5 bases clipped from V and 8 bases from J, the junction kept 12 bases outside the gene matches. Written as DNA, the CDR3 is TGTGCCAGCAGCGCAAGACAGGGAAGGAGCGATGAGCAGTTCTTC. This codes for CASSARQGRSDEQFF.

The rearrangement joins TRBV10-3 to TRBJ2-3; D gene uncertain. V lost 0 bases to trimming and J lost 2 bases, with 9 bases between them. The germline gives CDR1 ENHRY, CDR2 SYGVKD. This CDR3 spans 15 amino acids. CDR3 sequence (DNA): TGTGCCATCAGTGAGTCCGACTCACACACAGATACGCAGTATTTT. Its protein is CAISESDSHTDTQYF.

This clonotype was observed at least ten times. The chain joins TRBV11-2 to TRBJ2-1; 7 bases match TRBD2. The CDR3 totals 17 residues. Germline assignment: CDR1 SGHAT and CDR2 FQNNGV. Trimming took 2 bases from V and 2 from J; bases not matched to a gene: 9. The CDR3 here is CASSLYGLENAYNEQFF. For the CDR3, the DNA is TGTGCCAGCAGCTTATATGGACTAGAGAACGCCTACAATGAGCAGTTCTTC.

Details on this clonotype: Being one base from a much bigger clone, this may be a read error. The chain couples TRBV12-3 or TRBV12-4 to TRBJ2-7; 11 bases fit TRBD2. This CDR3 has 17 amino acids. In nucleotides, the CDR3 is TGTGGCAGCGTAACTAGCGGGGGCCCCGGGAGCTCCTACGAGCAGTACTTC. This translates into CGSVTSGGPGSSYEQYF.

This clonotype occurred a few times. The chain combines TRBV12-3 or TRBV12-4 with TRBJ2-7, with D perhaps TRBD2 (5 bases). CDR3 size: 14 residues. The ends were cut back, 5 bases at V and 3 bases at J, with 14 bases in the middle. The CDR3 region has the DNA TGTGCCAGCAGTCTCCCGGCAGGAGGCTACGAGCAGTACTTC. Its translation: CASSLPAGGYEQYF.

The gene calls are TRBV4-2 and TRBJ2-7, with 11 positions matching TRBD2. The CDR3 contains 16 residues. Germline CDR1 LGHNA, CDR2 YNFKEQ. J lost 0 bases, V lost 3 bases, and 4 bases had no gene match. CDR3 in amino acids: CASSHPLAGVSYEQYF. CDR3 nucleotide sequence: TGTGCCAGCAGCCATCCACTAGCGGGGGTCTCCTACGAGCAGTACTTC.